This T cell receptor (beta chain) emerged from a study of T cells expressing NK-cell markers. Study-wide background: Seven donors tested HCMV-seropositive and one tested seronegative among the eight sequenced.

General observations from the study: Dominant NKG2C+ clonotypes in roughly six donors made up about 1.0-7.5% of CD8+ T cells. Researchers report these clonotypes also headed the CD3+CD56-NKG2C+ fraction in a handful of donors.

Germline CDR1 SGHVS, CDR2 FQNEAQ. The CDR3 runs 14 residues. TCR beta cDNA was generated via 5'RACE template switching incorporating UMIs. From the 5' RACE reads, TCRdb lists one entry per CDR3 protein and no DNA. This listing includes some 280,000 distinct CDR3 sequences. A remark on this clonotype: The antigen is undetermined.

This chain joins TRBV7-8 and TRBJ2-1; with no DNA, the TCRdb D assignment of TRBD2 cannot be verified. The sequenced material came from blood T cells: a sorted CD56 or NKG2C T cell subset, CD4+ or CD8+ T cells, or bulk PBMC T cells (not recorded which). The source is a man between 18 and 35 years old in good health. The CDR3 sequence is CASRTAGGSNEQFF.